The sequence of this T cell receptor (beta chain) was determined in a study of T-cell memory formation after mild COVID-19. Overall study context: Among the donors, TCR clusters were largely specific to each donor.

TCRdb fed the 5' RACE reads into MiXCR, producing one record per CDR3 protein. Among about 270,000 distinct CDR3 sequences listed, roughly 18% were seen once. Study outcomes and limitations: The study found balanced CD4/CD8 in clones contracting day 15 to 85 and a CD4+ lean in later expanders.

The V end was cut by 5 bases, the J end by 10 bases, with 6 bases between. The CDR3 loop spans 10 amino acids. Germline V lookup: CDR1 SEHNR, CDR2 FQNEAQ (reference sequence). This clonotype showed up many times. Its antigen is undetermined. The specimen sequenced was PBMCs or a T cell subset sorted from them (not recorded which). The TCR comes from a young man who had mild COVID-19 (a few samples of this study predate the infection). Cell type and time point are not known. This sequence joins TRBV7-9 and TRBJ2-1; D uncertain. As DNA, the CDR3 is TGTGCCAGCAGCGGTAGGGAGCAGTTCTTC. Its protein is CASSGREQFF.